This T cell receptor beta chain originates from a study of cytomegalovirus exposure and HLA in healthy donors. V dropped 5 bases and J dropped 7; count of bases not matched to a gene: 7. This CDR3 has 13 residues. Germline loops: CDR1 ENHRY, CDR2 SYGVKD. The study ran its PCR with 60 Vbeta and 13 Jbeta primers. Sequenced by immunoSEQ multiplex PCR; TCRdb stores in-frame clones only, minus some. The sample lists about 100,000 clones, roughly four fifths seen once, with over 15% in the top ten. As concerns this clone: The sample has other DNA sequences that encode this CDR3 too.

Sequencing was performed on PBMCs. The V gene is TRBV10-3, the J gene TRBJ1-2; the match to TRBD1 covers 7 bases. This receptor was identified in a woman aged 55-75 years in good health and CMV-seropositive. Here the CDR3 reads CAISSDRFGGYTF. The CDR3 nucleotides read TGTGCCATCAGTTCGGACAGGTTCGGTGGCTACACCTTC.